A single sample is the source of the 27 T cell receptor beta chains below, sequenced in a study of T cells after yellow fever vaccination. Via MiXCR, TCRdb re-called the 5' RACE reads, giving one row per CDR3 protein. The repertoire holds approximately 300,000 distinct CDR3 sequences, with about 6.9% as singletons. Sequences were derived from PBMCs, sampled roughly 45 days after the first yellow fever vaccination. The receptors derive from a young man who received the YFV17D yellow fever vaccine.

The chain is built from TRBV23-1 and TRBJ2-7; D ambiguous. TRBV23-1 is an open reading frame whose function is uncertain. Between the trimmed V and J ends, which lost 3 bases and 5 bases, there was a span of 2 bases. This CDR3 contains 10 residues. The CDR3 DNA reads TGCGCCAGCAGTCACCACGAGCAGTACTTC. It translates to CASSHHEQYF.

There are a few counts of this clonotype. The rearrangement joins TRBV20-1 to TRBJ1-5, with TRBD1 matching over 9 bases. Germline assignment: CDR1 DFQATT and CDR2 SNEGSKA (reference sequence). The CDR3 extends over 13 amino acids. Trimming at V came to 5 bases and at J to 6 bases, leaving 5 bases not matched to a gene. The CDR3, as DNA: TGCAGTGCTCGGGACAGGGAGGCTCAGCCCCAGCATTTT. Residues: CSARDREAQPQHF.

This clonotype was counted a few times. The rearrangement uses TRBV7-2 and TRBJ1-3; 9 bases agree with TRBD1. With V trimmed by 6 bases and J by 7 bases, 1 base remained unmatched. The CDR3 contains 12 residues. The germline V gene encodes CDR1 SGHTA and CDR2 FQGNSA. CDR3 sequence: CASRDRGNTIYF. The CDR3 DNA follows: TGTGCCAGCAGGGACAGGGGTAACACCATATATTTT.

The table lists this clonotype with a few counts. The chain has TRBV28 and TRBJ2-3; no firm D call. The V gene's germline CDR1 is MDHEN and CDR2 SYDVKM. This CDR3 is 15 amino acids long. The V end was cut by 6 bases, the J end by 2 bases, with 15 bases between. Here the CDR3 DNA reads TGTGCCAGCAGCCTCCCCGTCGGGCTCACAGATACGCAGTATTTT. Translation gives CASSLPVGLTDTQYF.

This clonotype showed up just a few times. The CDR3 region is CAIAKGGSLSTDTQYF. The CDR3 bases are TGTGCCATCGCCAAAGGGGGATCATTGAGCACAGATACGCAGTATTTT. J is TRBJ2-3 and V is TRBV10-3; weak D call: TRBD1 (6 bases). The CDR3 has 16 residues. Germline V lookup: CDR1 ENHRY, CDR2 SYGVKD. V gave up 8 bases and J gave up 0 bases, with 18 bases separating them.

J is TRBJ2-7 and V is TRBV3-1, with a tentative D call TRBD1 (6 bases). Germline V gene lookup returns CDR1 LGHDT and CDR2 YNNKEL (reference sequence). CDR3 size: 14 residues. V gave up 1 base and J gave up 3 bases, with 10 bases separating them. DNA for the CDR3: TGTGCCAGCAGCCAAGGACAGGAAATCTACGAGCAGTACTTC. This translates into CASSQGQEIYEQYF.

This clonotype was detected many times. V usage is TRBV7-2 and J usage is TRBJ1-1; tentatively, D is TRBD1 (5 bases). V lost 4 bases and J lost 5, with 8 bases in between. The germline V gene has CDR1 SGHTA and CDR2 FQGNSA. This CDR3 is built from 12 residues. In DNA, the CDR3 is TGTGCCAGCAGCTGGGGGGGTACTGAAGCTTTCTTT. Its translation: CASSWGGTEAFF.

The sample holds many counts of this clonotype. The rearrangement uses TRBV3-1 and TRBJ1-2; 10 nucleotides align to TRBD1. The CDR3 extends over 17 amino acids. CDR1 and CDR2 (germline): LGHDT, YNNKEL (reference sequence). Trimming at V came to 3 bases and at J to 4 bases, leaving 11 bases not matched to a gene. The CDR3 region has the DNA TGTGCCAGCAGCCAGATGACAGGGGGCGCTTTTTCCTATGGCTACACCTTC. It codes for CASSQMTGGAFSYGYTF.

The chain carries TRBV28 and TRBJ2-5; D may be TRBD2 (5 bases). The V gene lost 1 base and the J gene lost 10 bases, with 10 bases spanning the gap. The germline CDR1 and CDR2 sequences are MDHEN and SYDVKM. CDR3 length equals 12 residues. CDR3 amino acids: CASSLLAGSQYF. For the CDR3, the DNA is TGTGCCAGCAGTTTATTGGCGGGCAGCCAGTACTTC.

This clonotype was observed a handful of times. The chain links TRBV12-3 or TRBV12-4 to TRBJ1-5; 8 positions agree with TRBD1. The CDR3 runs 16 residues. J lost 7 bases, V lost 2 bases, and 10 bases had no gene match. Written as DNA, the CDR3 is TGTGCCAGCAGTTTAATGGGCAGGGGGCTAGGGCAGCCCCAGCATTTT. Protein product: CASSLMGRGLGQPQHF.

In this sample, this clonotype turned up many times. As DNA, the CDR3 is TGCAGTGCTAGAGATCCGGCAGGGCTGGGGCAGTACTTC. It yields the protein CSARDPAGLGQYF. The chain is built from TRBV20-1 and TRBJ2-7; possibly TRBD1 for D (5 bases). CDR1 and CDR2 (germline): DFQATT, SNEGSKA (reference sequence). The CDR3 loop spans 13 amino acids. V dropped 0 bases and J dropped 9 bases, with 15 bases sitting between them.

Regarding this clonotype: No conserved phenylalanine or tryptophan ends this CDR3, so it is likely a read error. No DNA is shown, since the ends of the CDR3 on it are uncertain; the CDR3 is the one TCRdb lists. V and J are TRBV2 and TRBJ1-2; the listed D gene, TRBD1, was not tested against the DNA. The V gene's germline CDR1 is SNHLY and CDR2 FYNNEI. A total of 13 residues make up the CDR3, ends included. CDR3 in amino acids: CASSEALGPLIAS.

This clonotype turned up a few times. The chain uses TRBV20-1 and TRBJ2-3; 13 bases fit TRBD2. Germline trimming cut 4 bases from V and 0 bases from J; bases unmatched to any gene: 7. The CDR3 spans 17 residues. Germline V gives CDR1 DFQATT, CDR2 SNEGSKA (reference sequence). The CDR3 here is CSATRTSGGASTDTQYF. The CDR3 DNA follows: TGCAGTGCTACTAGGACTAGCGGGGGTGCTAGCACAGATACGCAGTATTTT.

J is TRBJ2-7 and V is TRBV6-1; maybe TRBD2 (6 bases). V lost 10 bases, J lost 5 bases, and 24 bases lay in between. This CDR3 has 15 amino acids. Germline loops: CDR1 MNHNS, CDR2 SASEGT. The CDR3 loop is CATLRPGTGANEQYF. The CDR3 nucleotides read TGTGCCACCTTGCGACCCGGGACGGGAGCTAACGAGCAGTACTTC.

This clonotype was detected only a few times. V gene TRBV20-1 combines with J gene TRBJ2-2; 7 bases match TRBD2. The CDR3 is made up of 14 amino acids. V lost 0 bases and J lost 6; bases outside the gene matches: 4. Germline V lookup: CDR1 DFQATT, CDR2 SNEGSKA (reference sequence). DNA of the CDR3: TGCAGTGCTAGAGAAAGCGGGGTCGCCGGGGAGCTGTTTTTT. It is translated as CSARESGVAGELFF.

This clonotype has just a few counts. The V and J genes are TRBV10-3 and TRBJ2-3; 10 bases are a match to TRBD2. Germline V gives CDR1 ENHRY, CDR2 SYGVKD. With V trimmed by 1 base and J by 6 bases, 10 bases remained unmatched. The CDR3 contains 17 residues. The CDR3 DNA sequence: TGTGCCATCAGTGAGTGGATTAGCGGGGGGTCTTCGGATACGCAGTATTTT. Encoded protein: CAISEWISGGSSDTQYF.

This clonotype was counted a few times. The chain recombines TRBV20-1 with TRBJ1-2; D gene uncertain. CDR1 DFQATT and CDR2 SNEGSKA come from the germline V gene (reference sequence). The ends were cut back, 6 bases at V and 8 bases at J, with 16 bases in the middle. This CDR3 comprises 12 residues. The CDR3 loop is CSAPRGFEGYTF. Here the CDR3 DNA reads TGCAGTGCCCCGCGAGGCTTCGAGGGCTACACCTTC.

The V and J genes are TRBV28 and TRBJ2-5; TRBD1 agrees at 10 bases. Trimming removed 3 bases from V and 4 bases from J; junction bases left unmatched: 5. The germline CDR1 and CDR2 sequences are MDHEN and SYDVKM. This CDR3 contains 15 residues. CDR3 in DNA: TGTGCCAGCAGTTTGGACAGGGGGGGAGGAGAGACCCAGTACTTC. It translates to CASSLDRGGGETQYF.

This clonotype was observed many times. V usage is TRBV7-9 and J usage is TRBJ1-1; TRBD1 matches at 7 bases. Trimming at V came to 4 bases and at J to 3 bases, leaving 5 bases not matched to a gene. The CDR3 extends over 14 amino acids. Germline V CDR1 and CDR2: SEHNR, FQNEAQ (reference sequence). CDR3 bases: TGTGCCAGCAGCTCAATCGACAGGGACACTGAAGCTTTCTTT. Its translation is CASSSIDRDTEAFF. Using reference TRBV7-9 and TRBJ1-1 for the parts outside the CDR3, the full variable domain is DTGVSQNPRHKITKRGQNVTFRCDPISEHNRLYWYRQTLGQGPEFLTYFQNEAQLEKSRLLSDRFSAERPKGSFSTLEIQRTEQGDSAMYLCASSSIDRDTEAFFGQGTRLTVV.

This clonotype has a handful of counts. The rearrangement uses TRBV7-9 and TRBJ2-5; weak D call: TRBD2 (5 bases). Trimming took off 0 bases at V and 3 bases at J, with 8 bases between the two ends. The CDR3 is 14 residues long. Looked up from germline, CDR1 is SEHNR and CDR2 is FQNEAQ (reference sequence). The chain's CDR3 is CASSLAYGEETQYF. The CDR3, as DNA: TGTGCCAGCAGCTTAGCATACGGGGAAGAGACCCAGTACTTC.

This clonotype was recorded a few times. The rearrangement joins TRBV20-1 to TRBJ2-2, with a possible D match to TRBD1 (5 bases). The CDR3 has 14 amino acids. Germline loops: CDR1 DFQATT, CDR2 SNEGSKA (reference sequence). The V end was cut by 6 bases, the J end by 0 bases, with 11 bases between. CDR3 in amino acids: CSAGEEANTGELFF. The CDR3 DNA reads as TGCAGTGCAGGGGAAGAGGCGAACACCGGGGAGCTGTTTTTT.

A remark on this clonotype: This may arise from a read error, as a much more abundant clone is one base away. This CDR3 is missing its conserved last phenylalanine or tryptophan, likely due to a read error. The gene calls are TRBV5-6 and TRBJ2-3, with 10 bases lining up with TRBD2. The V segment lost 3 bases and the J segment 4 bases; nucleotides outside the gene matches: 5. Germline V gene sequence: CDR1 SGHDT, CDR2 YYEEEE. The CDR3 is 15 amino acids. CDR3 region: CASSSGAGGPDTQYV. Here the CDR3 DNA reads TGTGCCAGCAGCTCGGGAGCGGGGGGGCCAGATACGCAGTATGTT.

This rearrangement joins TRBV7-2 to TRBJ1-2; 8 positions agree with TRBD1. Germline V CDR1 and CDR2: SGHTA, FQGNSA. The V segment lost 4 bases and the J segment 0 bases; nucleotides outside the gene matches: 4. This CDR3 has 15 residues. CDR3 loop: CASSSRDRPNYGYTF. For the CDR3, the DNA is TGTGCCAGCAGCTCAAGGGACAGGCCTAACTATGGCTACACCTTC.

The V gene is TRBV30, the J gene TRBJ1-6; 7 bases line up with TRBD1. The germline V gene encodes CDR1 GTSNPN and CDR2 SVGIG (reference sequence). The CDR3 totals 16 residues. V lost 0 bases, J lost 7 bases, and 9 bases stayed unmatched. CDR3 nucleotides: TGTGCCTGGAGTGTTGGCGAGGGGGCTGAGAATTCACCCCTCCACTTT. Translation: CAWSVGEGAENSPLHF.

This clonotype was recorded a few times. CDR3 in amino acids: CASTMRTHPKSTGELFF. The CDR3 coding sequence is TGTGCCAGTACTATGCGGACGCACCCAAAAAGCACCGGGGAGCTGTTTTTT. The chain is built from TRBV19 and TRBJ2-2, with D hard to call. Deletions cut 7 bases from V and 4 bases from J, with 22 bases between. This CDR3 spans 17 amino acids. Germline V gene data show CDR1 as LNHDA and CDR2 as SQIVND (reference sequence).

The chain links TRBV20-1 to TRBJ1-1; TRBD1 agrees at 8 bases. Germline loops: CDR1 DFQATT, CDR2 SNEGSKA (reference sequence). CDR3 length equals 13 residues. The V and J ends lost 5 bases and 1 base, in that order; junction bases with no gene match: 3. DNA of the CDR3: TGCAGTGCTCCCGGGACAGGGAACACTGAAGCTTTCTTT. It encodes CSAPGTGNTEAFF.

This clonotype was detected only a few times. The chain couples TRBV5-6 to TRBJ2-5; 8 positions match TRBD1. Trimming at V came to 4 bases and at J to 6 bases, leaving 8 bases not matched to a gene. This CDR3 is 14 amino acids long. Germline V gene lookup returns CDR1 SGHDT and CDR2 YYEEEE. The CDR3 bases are TGTGCCAGCAGCCCAGGACAGGGACCGAAGACCCAGTACTTC. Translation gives CASSPGQGPKTQYF.